The 13 T cell receptor beta chains below were found in one sample sequenced in a study of blood T cell repertoires in COVID-19. Profiling relied on immunoSEQ multiplex PCR, and the TCRdb table lists in-frame clones only, not all of them. The sample holds a few hundred thousand clones, around four fifths seen once. Sample: peripheral blood. The receptors stem from a man over 45 with active or convalescent COVID-19.

The chain uses TRBV10-3 and TRBJ1-1; 9 bases are a match to TRBD1. J lost 1 base, V lost 1 base, and 1 base had no gene match. This CDR3 has 15 residues. Germline CDR1 reads ENHRY; CDR2 reads SYGVKD. In DNA form, the CDR3 reads TGTGCCATCAGTGAGTTGACAGGGGGGAACACTGAAGCTTTCTTT. This translates into CAISELTGGNTEAFF.

The chain couples TRBV6-6 to TRBJ2-7; D not resolved. V lost 5 bases, J lost 0 bases, and 17 bases lay in between. The CDR3 is 16 amino acids. CDR1 is MNHNY, CDR2 SVGAGI, per germline (reference sequence). This CDR3 reads CASSQAPALASYEQYF. The CDR3 nucleotides are TGTGCCAGCAGTCAAGCGCCCGCATTAGCCTCCTACGAGCAGTACTTC.

The rearrangement joins TRBV30 to TRBJ2-7; 8 bases agree with TRBD2. The CDR3 is 15 amino acids. V gave up 1 base and J gave up 2 bases; unmatched junction bases: 7. CDR1 and CDR2 (germline): GTSNPN, SVGIG (reference sequence). CDR3: CAWSARPGGPYEQYF. The CDR3 nucleotides read TGTGCCTGGAGTGCCCGCCCGGGGGGGCCCTACGAGCAGTACTTC.

The V call is TRBV5-8, the J call TRBJ1-2; no definite D call. CDR1 is SGHTS, CDR2 YDEGEE, per germline. The CDR3 has 13 residues. Trimming took off 4 bases at V and 4 bases at J, with 11 bases between the two ends. CDR3 loop: CASSPPGPYGYTF. CDR3 coding DNA: TGTGCCAGCAGCCCGCCTGGGCCCTATGGCTACACCTTC.

V and J are TRBV12-1 and TRBJ2-1; the table names TRBD2, a call not compared with the DNA. TRBV12-1 counts as a pseudogene. The length of the CDR3 is 18 residues. CDR3 nucleotides: TGTGCCAGCAGCATCGGACTAGCGGGGGCCCCCGCGTACAATGAGCAGTTCTTC. Protein product: CASSIGLAGAPAYNEQFF.

As to this clone: This specimen includes other DNA sequences encoding the same CDR3. J is TRBJ1-2 and V is TRBV10-3; D gene unclear. Trimming cost V 3 bases and J 2 bases, with 10 bases left between them. CDR1 ENHRY and CDR2 SYGVKD come from the germline V gene. The length of the CDR3 is 14 residues. DNA of the CDR3: TGTGCCATCAGTGAAGGCCGACAAAACTATGGCTACACCTTC. Its protein product is CAISEGRQNYGYTF.

This chain's CDR3 is CASSLDILGGVDTQYF. The DNA for the CDR3 is TGTGCCAGCAGCTTGGATATATTAGGGGGCGTAGATACGCAGTATTTT. This chain connects TRBV5-5 to TRBJ2-3, with 7 bases lining up with TRBD1. CDR1 SGHKS and CDR2 YYEKEE come from the germline V gene (reference sequence). The V segment lost 0 bases and the J segment 5 bases; nucleotides outside the gene matches: 9. This CDR3 contains 16 residues.

Only one count was recorded for this clone. V and J are TRBV19 and TRBJ2-1; weak D call: TRBD1 (7 bases). Trimming shortened V by 3 bases and J by 2 bases, and 11 bases separated the two germline ends. The CDR3 loop spans 15 amino acids. Germline lookup yields CDR1 LNHDA and CDR2 SQIVND (reference sequence). The CDR3 DNA reads TGTGCCAGTAGTATTGGAGGGGGCCCCTACAATGAGCAGTTCTTC. It yields the protein CASSIGGGPYNEQFF.

The chain couples TRBV9 to TRBJ1-6, with D possibly being TRBD1 (5 bases). CDR1 is SGDLS and CDR2 is YYNGEE in the germline V gene. The CDR3 spans 14 residues. Trimming took off 0 bases at V and 13 bases at J, with 14 bases between the two ends. The DNA for the CDR3 is TGTGCCAGCAGCGTAGGACAGTACGAGGATCCCCTCCACTTT. Protein sequence: CASSVGQYEDPLHF.

The V gene is TRBV6-1, the J gene TRBJ2-7; D is ambiguous. This CDR3 is 14 amino acids long. The V and J ends lost 1 base and 2 bases respectively, with 9 bases between them. Germline CDR1 MNHNS, CDR2 SASEGT. CDR3 sequence (DNA): TGTGCCAGCAGTGAAGGGGCCTATGCCTACGAGCAGTACTTC. Its protein product is CASSEGAYAYEQYF.

This sequence joins TRBV20-1 and TRBJ2-1; D is ambiguous. Germline V gives CDR1 DFQATT, CDR2 SNEGSKA (reference sequence). This CDR3 has 10 residues. The V and J ends lost 3 bases and 7 bases respectively, with 4 bases between them. The CDR3 DNA reads as TGCAGTGCTAGTGTAAATGAGCAGTTCTTC. Protein: CSASVNEQFF.

The rearrangement links TRBV19 to TRBJ2-6; tentative D call: TRBD2 (5 bases). CDR1 LNHDA and CDR2 SQIVND come from the germline V gene (reference sequence). The ends were cut back, 4 bases at V and 2 bases at J, with 6 bases in the middle. The CDR3 is made up of 14 amino acids. The CDR3 loop is CASSTGTGANVLTF. The CDR3 bases are TGTGCCAGTAGTACGGGGACTGGGGCCAACGTCCTGACTTTC.

As concerns this clone: Other DNA sequences within the sample encode an identical CDR3. The V and J genes are TRBV18 and TRBJ1-4, with TRBD1 as a possible D gene (5 bases). CDR3 length equals 13 residues. From germline, CDR1 is KGHSH and CDR2 LQKENI. V lost 3 bases, J lost 7 bases, and 9 bases lay in between. CDR3 protein: CASSPGGGEKLFF. CDR3 sequence (DNA): TGTGCCAGCTCACCTGGGGGAGGTGAAAAACTGTTTTTT.